The rows below give T cell receptor beta chains drawn from one sample of a study of blood T cell repertoires in COVID-19. Sequencing was performed with immunoSEQ multiplex PCR; in TCRdb, only in-frame clones are kept and a portion is missing. Of roughly 500,000 clones in the sample, 89% are singletons; the top ten hold roughly 0.9%. Sequencing was carried out using peripheral blood. The receptors stem from a man aged 18 to 35 with COVID-19, enrolled during active disease. CDR3s include the opening cysteine and the closing phenylalanine or tryptophan. D genes are given only for firm matches. The size entry is marked missing in some rows and otherwise reads once, few, many or a size class.

clone_size	v_call	j_call	d_call	cdr3_length	cdr3_aa	cdr3_nt
.	TRBV14	TRBJ1-4	.	16	CASSDNRQRRNEKLFF	TGTGCCAGCAGCGATAATCGACAGCGCCGAAATGAAAAACTGTTTTTT
.	TRBV5-6	TRBJ1-6	TRBD1	14	CASSPDREVSPLHF	TGTGCCAGCAGCCCGGACAGGGAAGTATCACCCCTCCACTTT
.	TRBV11-3	TRBJ2-1	TRBD2	15	CASSSIAGRYNEQFF	TGTGCCAGCAGCTCCATAGCGGGGAGATACAATGAGCAGTTCTTC
.	TRBV28	TRBJ2-1	.	13	CASSLNRVREQFF	TGTGCCAGCAGTTTAAACAGGGTAAGAGAGCAGTTCTTC
.	TRBV19	TRBJ2-1	TRBD2	16	CASSARLAGINNEQFF	TGTGCCAGTAGTGCTCGGCTAGCGGGAATAAACAATGAGCAGTTCTTC
.	TRBV4-2	TRBJ2-7	TRBD2	14	CASSQAGTSSEQYF	TGTGCCAGCAGCCAGGCCGGGACTAGCAGCGAGCAGTACTTC
.	TRBV2	TRBJ2-2	.	13	CASSDLPAGELFF	TGTGCCAGCAGTGATCTGCCGGCCGGGGAGCTGTTTTTT
.	TRBV7-2	TRBJ2-7	TRBD2	15	CASSSGTSGIYEQYF	TGTGCCAGCAGTTCCGGGACTAGCGGGATCTACGAGCAGTACTTC
.	TRBV29-1	TRBJ2-7	.	14	CSVSRDGSSYEQYF	TGCAGCGTTTCCCGGGATGGTAGCTCCTACGAGCAGTACTTC
.	TRBV6-5	TRBJ2-2	.	13	CASELGSGGELFF	TGTGCCAGCGAGCTAGGTTCGGGCGGGGAGCTGTTTTTT
.	TRBV11-2	TRBJ2-5	TRBD1	15	CASRRTGVTGKTQYF	TGTGCCAGCAGGCGGACAGGGGTCACGGGGAAGACCCAGTACTTC
.	TRBV2	TRBJ2-3	.	13	CASRRGGADTQYF	TGTGCCAGCCGACGGGGAGGTGCAGATACGCAGTATTTT
few	TRBV5-4	TRBJ1-4	TRBD1	15	CASSPGGQAHEKLFF	TGTGCCAGCAGCCCGGGCGGACAGGCCCATGAAAAACTGTTTTTT
.	TRBV11-1	TRBJ2-5	.	9	CASWGAQYF	TGTGCCAGCTGGGGGGCCCAGTACTTC
.	TRBV5-1	TRBJ2-3	TRBD2	18	CASSQLGGLAASTDTQYF	TGCGCCAGCAGCCAACTCGGGGGACTAGCAGCTAGCACAGATACGCAGTATTTT
.	TRBV6-1	TRBJ2-1	.	15	CASSEISSAHNEQFF	TGTGCCAGCAGTGAAATCTCTAGCGCCCACAATGAGCAGTTCTTC
.	TRBV15	TRBJ2-7	.	15	CATSRVIGGTYEQYF	TGTGCCACCAGCAGAGTTATTGGCGGGACGTACGAGCAGTACTTC
.	TRBV19	TRBJ1-2	TRBD1	12	CASLQGGNGYTF	TGTGCCAGTCTACAGGGGGGGAATGGCTACACCTTC
.	TRBV5-1	TRBJ2-7	.	14	CASSFSGYSYEQYF	TGCGCCAGCAGCTTTTCCGGGTACTCCTACGAGCAGTACTTC
.	TRBV7-3	TRBJ2-3	.	13	CASSSTGADTQYF	TGTGCCAGCAGCTCGACCGGGGCAGATACGCAGTATTTT
once	TRBV10-1	TRBJ1-4	.	15	CASSESGPGVEKLFF	TGCGCCAGCAGTGAGTCGGGGCCAGGGGTTGAAAAACTGTTTTTT
.	TRBV6-6	TRBJ1-1	TRBD1	14	CASRDRVGNTEAFF	TGTGCCAGCAGGGACAGGGTAGGGAACACTGAAGCTTTCTTT
.	TRBV6-2/TRBV6-3	TRBJ2-3	TRBD2	16	CASSYDSGTSFDTQYF	TGTGCCAGCAGTTACGACTCCGGGACTAGCTTCGATACGCAGTATTTT
.	TRBV6-5	TRBJ1-5	.	13	CASRRTENQPQHF	TGTGCCAGCAGACGGACAGAAAATCAGCCCCAGCATTTT
.	TRBV9	TRBJ2-1	TRBD1	15	CASSETGTADNEQFF	TGTGCCAGCAGCGAAACCGGGACAGCAGACAATGAGCAGTTCTTC
few	TRBV6-5	TRBJ1-1	TRBD1	13	CASSSTGSIGAFF	TGTGCCAGCAGTTCGACAGGGTCGATCGGGGCTTTCTTT
few	TRBV7-9	TRBJ1-4	.	14	CASSPRGAGEKLFF	TGTGCCAGCAGCCCTCGTGGGGCAGGAGAAAAACTGTTTTTT
.	TRBV7-9	TRBJ1-2	.	14	CASSFIRENYGYTF	TGTGCCAGCAGCTTTATTCGGGAGAACTATGGCTACACCTTC
.	TRBV19	TRBJ1-5	TRBD1	13	CASDTGEDQPQHF	TGTGCCAGTGATACAGGGGAGGATCAGCCCCAGCATTTT
.	TRBV12-3/TRBV12-4	TRBJ1-2	.	13	CASSFGRGIGYTF	TGTGCCAGCAGTTTCGGGCGGGGAATCGGCTACACCTTC
.	TRBV2	TRBJ1-2	.	12	CASIGANYGYTF	TGTGCCAGCATCGGAGCTAACTATGGCTACACCTTC
.	TRBV15	TRBJ2-4	TRBD1	15	CATSRFRTGSNIQYF	TGTGCCACCAGCAGATTTCGGACAGGGAGTAACATTCAGTACTTC
once	TRBV5-5	TRBJ2-2	.	16	CASSPGFAGNTGELFF	TGTGCCAGCAGTCCCGGATTCGCGGGAAACACCGGGGAGCTGTTTTTT
.	TRBV6-6	TRBJ1-6	.	15	CASSYGALGNSPLHF	TGTGCCAGCAGTTACGGGGCCCTCGGGAATTCACCCCTCCACTTT
.	TRBV12-3/TRBV12-4	TRBJ2-1	.	12	CASSYLYNEQFF	TGTGCCAGCAGTTACTTGTACAATGAGCAGTTCTTC
.	TRBV6-7	TRBJ1-5	.	18	CASRFFRDKSSGNQPQHF	TGTGCCAGCAGATTCTTTCGGGACAAAAGTTCGGGCAATCAGCCCCAGCATTTT
.	TRBV5-1	TRBJ1-1	.	16	CASSLNDLGLNTEAFF	TGCGCCAGCAGCTTGAATGACTTGGGGCTGAACACTGAAGCTTTCTTT
few	TRBV6-6	TRBJ1-2	TRBD1	14	CASSPDRLEDGYTF	TGTGCCAGCAGTCCGGACAGGCTGGAGGATGGCTACACCTTC
.	TRBV4-1	TRBJ2-1	.	13	CASSQGLVNEQFF	TGCGCCAGCAGCCAAGGACTAGTAAATGAGCAGTTCTTC
.	TRBV2	TRBJ1-2	TRBD1	15	CASRGTGKANYGYTF	TGTGCCAGCAGAGGGACAGGGAAAGCTAACTATGGCTACACCTTC
.	TRBV24-1	TRBJ2-7	.	14	CATSDPKVGREQYF	TGTGCCACCAGTGATCCGAAGGTAGGGAGGGAGCAGTACTTC
.	TRBV27	TRBJ2-6	.	16	CASSPITGLGANVLTF	TGTGCCAGCAGTCCAATTACAGGGTTAGGGGCCAACGTCCTGACTTTC
.	TRBV12-3/TRBV12-4	TRBJ1-2	TRBD1	12	CASSEQGYGYTF	TGTGCCAGCAGTGAACAGGGGTATGGCTACACCTTC
.	TRBV27	TRBJ1-1	TRBD1	17	CASSRDRGQVGNTEAFF	TGTGCCAGCAGCCGGGACAGGGGGCAAGTCGGGAACACTGAAGCTTTCTTT
.	TRBV27	TRBJ2-7	TRBD1	15	CASGTRQGRSYEQYF	TGTGCCAGCGGGACGAGACAGGGTCGTTCCTACGAGCAGTACTTC
.	TRBV7-9	TRBJ1-1	TRBD1	13	CASSRRQGTEAFF	TGTGCCAGCAGCCGGCGACAGGGAACTGAAGCTTTCTTT
.	TRBV5-1	TRBJ1-6	TRBD1	15	CASSLEDRGNSPLHF	TGCGCCAGCAGCTTGGAGGACAGGGGTAATTCACCCCTCCACTTT
.	TRBV20-1	TRBJ2-5	.	11	CSADRVETQYF	TGCAGCGCAGACAGAGTAGAGACCCAGTACTTC
.	TRBV19	TRBJ1-3	TRBD1	16	CASSIRTGGDGNTIYF	TGTGCCAGTAGTATAAGGACAGGTGGAGATGGAAACACCATATATTTT
.	TRBV13	TRBJ2-1	TRBD2	17	CASSLAGGLSSYNEQFF	TGTGCCAGCAGTCTAGCGGGAGGCCTCAGCTCCTACAATGAGCAGTTCTTC
.	TRBV3-1/TRBV3-2	TRBJ1-1	.	12	CASSRGDTEAFF	TGTGCCAGCAGCCGCGGGGACACTGAAGCTTTCTTT
.	TRBV14	TRBJ1-2	.	13	CASSQGPGWSYTF	TGTGCCAGCAGCCAAGGCCCGGGGTGGAGCTACACCTTC
few	TRBV4-2	TRBJ1-2	.	15	CASSQDLRVAYGYTF	TGTGCCAGCAGCCAAGACTTACGGGTGGCCTATGGCTACACCTTC
.	TRBV24-1	TRBJ1-1	TRBD1	15	CATSDPGTGGTEAFF	TGTGCCACCAGTGATCCCGGGACAGGGGGCACTGAAGCTTTCTTT
.	TRBV6-5	TRBJ1-1	TRBD1	14	CASSNRGRNTEAFF	TGTGCCAGCAGTAACAGGGGAAGGAACACTGAAGCTTTCTTT
.	TRBV10-3	TRBJ2-3	TRBD2	13	CATTGGDTDTQYF	TGTGCCACCACGGGGGGTGACACAGATACGCAGTATTTT
.	TRBV6-1	TRBJ2-1	.	12	CASSEARLSQFF	TGTGCCAGCAGTGAAGCGCGACTATCGCAGTTCTTC
once	TRBV7-8	TRBJ1-2	.	13	CASSWEGMTGYTF	TGTGCCAGCAGCTGGGAGGGCATGACTGGCTACACCTTC
.	TRBV7-8	TRBJ2-7	TRBD1	12	CASGQGSYEQYF	TGTGCCAGCGGACAGGGTAGTTACGAGCAGTACTTC
few	TRBV9	TRBJ1-2	.	15	CASSVVLGANYGYTF	TGTGCCAGCAGCGTAGTCCTCGGGGCTAACTATGGCTACACCTTC